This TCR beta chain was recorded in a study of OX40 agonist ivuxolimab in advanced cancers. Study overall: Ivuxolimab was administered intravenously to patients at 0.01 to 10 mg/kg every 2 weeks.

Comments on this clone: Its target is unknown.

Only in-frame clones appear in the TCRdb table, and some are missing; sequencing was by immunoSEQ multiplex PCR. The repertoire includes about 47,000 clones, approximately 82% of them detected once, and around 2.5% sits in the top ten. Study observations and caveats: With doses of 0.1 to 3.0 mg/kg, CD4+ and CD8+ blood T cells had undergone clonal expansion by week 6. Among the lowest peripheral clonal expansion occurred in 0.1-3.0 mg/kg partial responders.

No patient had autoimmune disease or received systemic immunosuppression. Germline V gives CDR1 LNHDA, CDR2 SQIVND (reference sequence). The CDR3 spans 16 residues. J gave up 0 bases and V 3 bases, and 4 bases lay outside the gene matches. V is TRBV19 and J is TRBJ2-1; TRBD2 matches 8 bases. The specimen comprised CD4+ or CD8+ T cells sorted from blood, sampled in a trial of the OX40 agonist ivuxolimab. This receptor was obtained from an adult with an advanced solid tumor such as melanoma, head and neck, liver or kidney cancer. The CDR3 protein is CASSMSGSSSYNEQFF. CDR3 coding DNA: TGTGCCAGTAGTATGAGCGGGAGCAGCTCCTACAATGAGCAGTTCTTC.